This T cell receptor beta chain was captured by sequencing in a study of low-dose radiotherapy and immunotherapy resistance in tumors. Study details: Given every two weeks, intravenous cyclophosphamide 200 mg/m2 preceded radiation and immunotherapy by one day. Study patients were administered oral aspirin at 300 mg daily for four cycles from cycle 1 day 1.

Primers targeting TRAV and TRBV primed first-strand cDNA, covering alpha and beta chains. Using a constant-region primer together with a V-primer adapter, TCRs were subjected to roughly 20 PCR cycles of amplification. Researchers amplified the isolated mRNA using in vitro transcription. TCRdb called the reads again in MiXCR, with one record for every CDR3 protein. The sample shows about 7,300 distinct CDR3 sequences, roughly 82% of them seen only once. CDR3 size: 16 residues. Treatment of the donors consisted of nivolumab and ipilimumab (plus aspirin, low-dose cyclophosphamide and low-dose radiotherapy). On this clonotype itself: At one end, the junction sequence differs from germline, possibly due to a read error.

The TCR comes from a human donor with advanced metastatic prostate, ovarian, gallbladder or colorectal cancer (not recorded which). This table probably holds off-target reads from a library built for another chain. The chain has TRBV5-3 and TRBJ1-4; no clear D. TRBV5-3 is an ORF for which the function is uncertain. For the CDR3, the DNA is TGTGCCAGCAGCTTGGAAGGTGGGCCCCGGGGTGAAAAACTGTTTTTT. This encodes CASSLEGGPRGEKLFF.